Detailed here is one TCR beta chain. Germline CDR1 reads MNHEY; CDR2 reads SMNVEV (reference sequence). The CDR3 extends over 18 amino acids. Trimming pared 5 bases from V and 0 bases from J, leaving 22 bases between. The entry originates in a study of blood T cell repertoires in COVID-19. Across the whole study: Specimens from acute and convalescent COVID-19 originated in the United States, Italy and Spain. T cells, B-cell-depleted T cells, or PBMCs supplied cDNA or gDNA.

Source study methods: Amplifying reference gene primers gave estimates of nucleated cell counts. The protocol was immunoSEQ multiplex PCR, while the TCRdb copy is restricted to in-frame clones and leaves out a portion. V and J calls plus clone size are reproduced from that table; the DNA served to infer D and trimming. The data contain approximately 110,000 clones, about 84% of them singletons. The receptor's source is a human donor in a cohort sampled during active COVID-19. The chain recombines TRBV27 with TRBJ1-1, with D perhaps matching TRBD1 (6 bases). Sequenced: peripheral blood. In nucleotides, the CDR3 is TGTGCCAGCAGTAACCCCCGGGGGGGCCGTCTTATGAACACTGAAGCTTTCTTT. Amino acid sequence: CASSNPRGGRLMNTEAFF.